This record covers a single T cell receptor beta chain. Its antigen is undetermined. A much larger clone differs by one base, so this may be a read error. This sample was taken from a study of blood T cells in healthy people across ages. Study results and limitations: When set beside aged donors, long-lived donors presented more naive CD4+ cells and higher diversity. Considered underestimates were the diversity estimates obtained from one million T cells.

Using a J-beta primer mix together with a sample-barcoded 5' primer, a second PCR was run for about 6 to 11 cycles. TCRdb analysed the 5' RACE reads with MiXCR anew, one entry per CDR3 protein. The table records hundreds of thousands of distinct CDR3 sequences, around half of them present only once. Sequencing used blood. This clonotype originated in an elderly man in good health.

CDR3 residues: CAGSYPGDNEQYF. CDR3 nucleotide sequence: TGTGCCGGCAGTTACCCTGGAGACAATGAGCAGTACTTC. The chain recombines TRBV6-5 with TRBJ2-7; D uncertain. The CDR3 length is 13 residues. Germline-derived CDR1 and CDR2 are MNHEY and SVGAGI.